The 22 T cell receptor beta chains given below trace back to one sample, sequenced in a study of blood T cell repertoires in COVID-19. TCRdb keeps only in-frame clones here, not all; method: immunoSEQ multiplex PCR. The sample lists some 220,000 clones, about 85% occurring once. Sequenced: peripheral blood. These receptors were collected from a young woman who had recovered from COVID-19.

The chain carries TRBV6-5 and TRBJ2-7; 8 positions match TRBD1. This CDR3 comprises 15 residues. Per germline, CDR1 MNHEY and CDR2 SVGAGI. The V gene end was trimmed by 8 bases and the J gene end by 3 bases; junction bases not matched to a gene: 12. The CDR3 DNA follows: TGTGCCAGCCAACAGGGGGGCAGAGGATTCTACGAGCAGTACTTC. It specifies CASQQGGRGFYEQYF.

The V gene is TRBV28, the J gene TRBJ2-7, with a possible D match to TRBD2 (6 bases). V was clipped by 6 bases and J by 7 bases, with 19 bases between them. This CDR3 spans 14 amino acids. Per germline, CDR1 MDHEN and CDR2 SYDVKM. Written as DNA, the CDR3 is TGTGCCAGCAGCCCCGGGACTGAAGGGCGGGAGCAGTACTTC. This sequence encodes CASSPGTEGREQYF.

The chain employs TRBV28 and TRBJ1-2; D gene uncertain. The V gene's germline CDR1 is MDHEN and CDR2 SYDVKM. V lost 7 bases, J lost 4 bases, and 10 bases lay in between. This CDR3 is built from 12 residues. The CDR3 coding sequence is TGTGCCAGCACCCGCCTCAGCTATGGCTACACCTTC. It yields the protein CASTRLSYGYTF.

The CDR3 is CASSLGTSAVYEQYF. CDR3 in DNA: TGTGCCAGCAGCTTGGGGACTAGCGCGGTCTACGAGCAGTACTTC. The gene calls are TRBV7-2 and TRBJ2-7; 10 bases map to TRBD2. The CDR3 loop spans 15 amino acids. The J segment lost 3 bases and the V segment lost 3 bases, leaving 5 bases of the junction unmatched. From germline, CDR1 is SGHTA and CDR2 FQGNSA.

Only one count was recorded for this clone. The genes are TRBV7-2 and TRBJ2-3, with a weak D call TRBD2 (5 bases). Germline CDR1 is SGHTA and CDR2 is FQGNSA. This CDR3 region has 14 residues. Trimming cost V 5 bases and J 0 bases, with 9 bases left between them. Here the CDR3 reads CASSTLASTDTQYF. The CDR3 DNA is TGTGCCAGCAGCACTCTAGCAAGCACAGATACGCAGTATTTT.

The sample holds one count of this clone. The rearrangement joins TRBV18 to TRBJ2-7, with D perhaps matching TRBD1 (5 bases). The CDR3 has 13 residues. V gave up 2 bases and J gave up 4 bases, with 9 bases separating them. Germline V gives CDR1 KGHSH, CDR2 LQKENI. The CDR3 DNA follows: TGTGCCAGCTCACCAAGACAGTTTTACGAGCAGTACTTC. Its translation is CASSPRQFYEQYF.

This rearrangement joins TRBV30 to TRBJ2-7; 10 bases line up with TRBD2. The CDR3 loop spans 13 amino acids. The V gene's germline CDR1 is GTSNPN and CDR2 SVGIG (reference sequence). Germline trimming cut 6 bases from V and 3 bases from J; bases unmatched to any gene: 5. DNA of the CDR3: TGTGCCTGTATTTCTAGCGGGAGCTACGAGCAGTACTTC. This sequence encodes CACISSGSYEQYF.

The V call is TRBV9, the J call TRBJ2-5; TRBD2 might be the D (6 bases). In germline, CDR1 is SGDLS, CDR2 YYNGEE. Trimming stripped 2 bases from V and 3 bases from J, with 17 bases between. The CDR3 covers 16 residues. The CDR3 DNA sequence: TGTGCCAGCAGCGTCCAACCCGGGACGGGGGAAGAGACCCAGTACTTC. This gives the protein CASSVQPGTGEETQYF.

The genes are TRBV11-2 and TRBJ2-1; TRBD2 aligns across 11 bases. The germline V gene has CDR1 SGHAT and CDR2 FQNNGV. CDR3 length equals 16 residues. The ends lost 2 bases at V and 6 bases at J; junction bases unmatched: 6. The CDR3 loop is CASSLKLAGDFNEQFF. In nucleotides, the CDR3 is TGTGCCAGCAGCTTAAAACTAGCGGGAGATTTCAATGAGCAGTTCTTC.

This chain joins TRBV5-1 and TRBJ1-1, with D possibly matching TRBD1 (5 bases). The V and J ends lost 4 bases and 7 bases respectively, with 14 bases between them. This CDR3 region has 13 residues. The germline V gene has CDR1 SGHRS and CDR2 YFSETQ. The CDR3 region is CASSGGGDSEAFF. The CDR3 DNA sequence: TGCGCCAGCAGCGGGGGAGGCGACAGTGAAGCTTTCTTT.

This rearrangement joins TRBV28 to TRBJ2-1; 9 bases line up with TRBD2. J was trimmed by 5 bases and V by 2 bases; bases with no gene match: 1. The CDR3 has 14 amino acids. In germline, CDR1 is MDHEN, CDR2 SYDVKM. The CDR3 region has the DNA TGTGCCAGCAGTTTAGCGGGAGGGGACAATGAGCAGTTCTTC. Its translation: CASSLAGGDNEQFF.

The chain couples TRBV7-3 to TRBJ2-3, with a possible D match to TRBD2 (6 bases). Germline V gene lookup returns CDR1 SGHTA and CDR2 FQGTGA. Trimming took off 5 bases at V and 1 base at J, with 13 bases between the two ends. The CDR3 length is 15 residues. This CDR3 is CASSPTGTRTDTQYF. CDR3 nucleotides: TGTGCCAGCAGCCCAACCGGGACTCGCACAGATACGCAGTATTTT. Full variable domain (remainder filled in from reference TRBV7-3 and TRBJ2-3): GAGVSQTPSNKVTEKGKYVELRCDPISGHTALYWYRQSLGQGPEFLIYFQGTGAADDSGLPNDRFFAVRPEGSVSTLKIQRTERGDSAVYLCASSPTGTRTDTQYFGPGTRLTVL.

J is TRBJ2-5 and V is TRBV5-1; D possibly corresponds to TRBD1 (5 bases). The CDR3 is 13 amino acids. The V and J ends lost 6 bases and 0 bases respectively, with 9 bases between them. The germline CDR1 and CDR2 sequences are SGHRS and YFSETQ. CDR3: CASKWGNQETQYF. The CDR3 bases are TGCGCCAGCAAATGGGGCAACCAAGAGACCCAGTACTTC.

The chain has TRBV5-1 and TRBJ1-2; D perhaps matches TRBD1 (5 bases). CDR3 length: 15 amino acids. Trimming took 0 bases from V and 6 from J, leaving 15 bases between them. Germline lookup yields CDR1 SGHRS and CDR2 YFSETQ. This chain's CDR3 is CASSLAVGGIDGYTF. CDR3 nucleotides: TGCGCCAGCAGCTTGGCCGTCGGGGGGATCGATGGCTACACCTTC.

The V call is TRBV11-3, the J call TRBJ2-2; D remains ambiguous. Trimming removed 0 bases at V and 0 bases at J, with 8 bases between. The CDR3 is made up of 16 amino acids. Germline-derived CDR1 and CDR2 are SGHNT and YENEEA. DNA of the CDR3: TGTGCCAGCAGCTTAGATCGAGCGCCGAACACCGGGGAGCTGTTTTTT. Protein product: CASSLDRAPNTGELFF.

The rearrangement links TRBV7-9 to TRBJ1-1, with TRBD1 matching over 7 bases. CDR1 is SEHNR, CDR2 FQNEAQ, per germline (reference sequence). With 5 bases clipped from V and 0 bases from J, the junction kept 9 bases outside the gene matches. This CDR3 region has 16 residues. The CDR3 nucleotides read TGTGCCAGCAGCACAAAGCCCGGGACAGTGAACACTGAAGCTTTCTTT. The encoded protein is CASSTKPGTVNTEAFF.

This clone appeared a single time. The rearrangement joins TRBV5-4 to TRBJ1-2; D is ambiguous. Trimming removed 2 bases at V and 0 bases at J, with 11 bases between. The length of the CDR3 is 15 residues. CDR1 SGHNT and CDR2 YYREEE come from the germline V gene (reference sequence). CDR3: CASSFLGMSNYGYTF. CDR3 nucleotide sequence: TGTGCCAGCAGCTTCCTCGGGATGTCTAACTATGGCTACACCTTC.

This rearrangement joins TRBV11-2 to TRBJ2-5, with a possible D match to TRBD2 (6 bases). Germline V CDR1 and CDR2: SGHAT, FQNNGV. This CDR3 is built from 15 residues. The V gene lost 4 bases and the J gene lost 5 bases, with 17 bases spanning the gap. Here the CDR3 reads CASSSEGRGFETQYF. The CDR3 region has the DNA TGTGCCAGCAGCTCGGAGGGCCGGGGGTTCGAGACCCAGTACTTC.

The CDR3 DNA reads as TGTGCCAGCAGCGGACAGGGCCAGCCCGCGGGGGGCTATGGCTACACCTTC. Its translation is CASSGQGQPAGGYGYTF. The chain combines TRBV9 with TRBJ1-2, with TRBD1 identical over 7 bases. CDR1 SGDLS and CDR2 YYNGEE come from the germline V gene. The trim removed 3 bases at V and 4 bases at J, leaving 15 bases unmatched. This CDR3 comprises 17 residues.

V gene TRBV4-3 combines with J gene TRBJ2-1; D is perhaps TRBD2 (7 bases). Trimming cost V 1 base and J 0 bases, with 10 bases left between them. The CDR3 has 16 amino acids. Per germline, CDR1 LGHNA and CDR2 YSLEER. CDR3 sequence reads: CASSQARGGSYNEQFF. CDR3 DNA: TGCGCCAGCAGCCAAGCAAGGGGGGGCTCCTACAATGAGCAGTTCTTC.

The chain links TRBV5-6 to TRBJ2-3, with 9 bases aligning to TRBD2. The J segment lost 2 bases and the V segment lost 3 bases, leaving 10 bases of the junction unmatched. There are 17 residues in the CDR3. Germline lookup yields CDR1 SGHDT and CDR2 YYEEEE. CDR3 DNA: TGTGCCAGCAGCTGGACGTCACTAGCGGGCTACACAGATACGCAGTATTTT. It translates to CASSWTSLAGYTDTQYF.

V is TRBV7-3 and J is TRBJ2-5, with D tentatively TRBD1 (5 bases). The CDR3 loop spans 15 amino acids. CDR1 SGHTA and CDR2 FQGTGA come from the germline V gene. Trimming pared 1 base from V and 4 bases from J, leaving 13 bases between. The CDR3 is CASSLMDTPGETQYF. The CDR3 DNA is TGTGCCAGCAGCTTAATGGACACCCCCGGAGAGACCCAGTACTTC.